The 20 T cell receptor beta chains below all came from one sample that was sequenced in a study of spatial heterogeneity in lung cancer. Documented time point: sample taken at primary tumor resection. The input material, whole RNA from tumor, nontumor lung or frozen PBMC, was sequenced unsorted. One entry per CDR3 protein results from TCRdb running MiXCR on the 5' RACE reads. The sample includes tens of thousands of distinct CDR3 sequences, about 12% of them seen just once. The input for sequencing was PBMCs, taken at surgery. The origin of the receptors is a male donor with early-stage non-small cell lung cancer.

This clonotype was seen many times. This chain links TRBV28 with TRBJ2-1; 7 bases are a match to TRBD2. The CDR3 extends over 15 amino acids. V shed 5 bases, J shed 6 bases, and the junction held 10 bases outside the gene matches. Per the germline V gene, CDR1 is MDHEN and CDR2 is SYDVKM. The CDR3 sequence: CASSPGLRPSNEQFF. CDR3 bases: TGTGCCAGCAGTCCGGGACTACGCCCGAGCAATGAGCAGTTCTTC. The full variable domain, rest sourced from reference TRBV28 and TRBJ2-1, is DVKVTQSSRYLVKRTGEKVFLECVQDMDHENMFWYRQDPGLGLRLIYFSYDVKMKEKGDIPEGYSVSREKKERFSLILESASTNQTSMYLCASSPGLRPSNEQFFGPGTRLTVL.

This clonotype was recorded many times. The CDR3, as DNA: TGTGCCAGCAGGTCAACAGATGAAGCTTTCTTT. Translating it yields CASRSTDEAFF. V is TRBV6-5 and J is TRBJ1-1, with D unclear. The CDR3 is made up of 11 amino acids. V lost 6 bases, J lost 7 bases, and 9 bases lay in between. CDR1 is MNHEY, CDR2 SVGAGI, per germline.

This clonotype has ten or more counts. V usage is TRBV9 and J usage is TRBJ2-6; unclear D gene. The CDR3 is 15 residues long. The germline CDR1 and CDR2 sequences are SGDLS and YYNGEE. V lost 1 base and J 0 bases, leaving 5 bases between the germline ends. The CDR3 DNA follows: TGTGCCAGCAGCGTACAAGGCTCTGGGGCCAACGTCCTGACTTTC. Translated, it gives CASSVQGSGANVLTF.

In this sample, this clonotype turned up a few times. The chain has TRBV20-1 and TRBJ1-2; 7 bases fit TRBD1. The V gene's germline CDR1 is DFQATT and CDR2 SNEGSKA (reference sequence). Unmatched junction bases numbered 5, after V lost 4 bases and J lost 3 bases. The CDR3 is 13 amino acids. The CDR3 nucleotides are TGCAGTGCTATGACAGGGACTGACTATGGCTACACCTTC. Protein sequence: CSAMTGTDYGYTF.

The chain has TRBV9 and TRBJ2-3, with a tentative D call TRBD2 (6 bases). This CDR3 is 12 amino acids long. From germline, CDR1 is SGDLS and CDR2 YYNGEE. Trimming pared 4 bases from V and 4 bases from J, leaving 7 bases between. The CDR3 loop is CASSPSADTQYF. The DNA for the CDR3 is TGTGCCAGCAGCCCTAGCGCAGATACGCAGTATTTT.

The chain links TRBV5-1 to TRBJ2-1, with TRBD1 identical over 7 bases. This CDR3 has 16 amino acids. CDR1 SGHRS and CDR2 YFSETQ come from the germline V gene. J lost 7 bases, V lost 4 bases, and 14 bases had no gene match. The CDR3 bases are TGCGCCAGCAGCGCCGACCCGGGACAGTCTTGGAATGAGCAGTTCTTC. Protein: CASSADPGQSWNEQFF.

This rearrangement joins TRBV6-1 to TRBJ2-5; D ambiguous. The CDR3 is made up of 13 amino acids. V was clipped by 3 bases and J by 1 base, with 6 bases between them. Germline CDR1 is MNHNS and CDR2 is SASEGT. CDR3: CASSDLTQETQYF. The DNA for the CDR3 is TGTGCCAGCAGTGACCTGACCCAAGAGACCCAGTACTTC.

This clonotype was seen more than once but under ten times. The junction shows a germline mismatch at one end, possibly a read error. CDR3 DNA sequence: TGTGCCAGCAACCAAGGGGGCCGGTACGAGCAGTACTTC. This gives the protein CASNQGGRYEQYF. The V and J genes are TRBV3-1 and TRBJ2-7; TRBD1 matches 7 bases. This CDR3 contains 13 residues. Germline CDR1 LGHDT, CDR2 YNNKEL (reference sequence).

The table lists this clonotype with many counts. The CDR3 DNA is TGTGCCTGGAGTACGACAGGCCGTGTGCAGTACTTC. As protein: CAWSTTGRVQYF. V is TRBV30 and J is TRBJ2-7; the D gene is possibly TRBD1 (6 bases). This CDR3 contains 12 residues. V lost 2 bases, J lost 9 bases, and 14 bases lay in between. In germline, CDR1 is GTSNPN, CDR2 SVGIG (reference sequence). The complete variable domain, with remaining parts taken from reference TRBV30 and TRBJ2-7, reads SQTIHQWPATLVQPVGSPLSLECTVEGTSNPNLYWYRQAAGRGLQLLFYSVGIGQISSEVPQNLSASRPQDRQFILSSKKLLLSDSGFYLCAWSTTGRVQYFGPGTRLTVT.

This clonotype appeared once. The chain has TRBV12-3 or TRBV12-4 and TRBJ2-7; D ambiguous. The CDR3 covers 13 residues. V lost 6 bases, J lost 0 bases, and 9 bases lay in between. In nucleotides, the CDR3 is TGTGCCAGCAGATTTAGGGTCTCCTACGAGCAGTACTTC. As protein: CASRFRVSYEQYF.

A note on this clonotype: It may be a read error: a sequence one base away is much more abundant. The chain uses TRBV29-1 and TRBJ2-7; 8 nucleotides match TRBD1. The CDR3 extends over 17 amino acids. J was trimmed by 0 bases and V by 7 bases; bases with no gene match: 17. Germline-derived CDR1 and CDR2 are SQVTM and ANQGSEA. DNA for the CDR3: TGCAGCGCTGAGGACAGGGACCCGTCTTACCCCTCCTACGAGCAGTACTTC. Amino acids: CSAEDRDPSYPSYEQYF.

Many counts were recorded for this clonotype. The CDR3 loop is CASSLGTSGGNEQFF. The CDR3, as DNA: TGTGCCAGCAGCCTCGGGACTAGCGGGGGAAATGAGCAGTTCTTC. The genes are TRBV14 and TRBJ2-1; 14 positions agree with TRBD2. The trim removed 4 bases at V and 7 bases at J, leaving 3 bases unmatched. This CDR3 has 15 residues. Germline V gene sequence: CDR1 SGHDN, CDR2 FVKESK.

This clonotype showed up just a few times. The rearrangement uses TRBV4-3 and TRBJ2-3; the D gene is possibly TRBD2 (6 bases). This CDR3 contains 15 residues. Trimming shortened V by 3 bases and J by 4 bases, and 14 bases separated the two germline ends. Germline CDR1 is LGHNA and CDR2 is YSLEER. In DNA form, the CDR3 reads TGCGCCAGCAGCCAGGACGGGGGAGAGGCAGATACGCAGTATTTT. This translates into CASSQDGGEADTQYF.

This chain connects TRBV5-1 to TRBJ2-5; TRBD2 agrees at 14 bases. Germline V gene data show CDR1 as SGHRS and CDR2 as YFSETQ. CDR3 length: 16 residues. Trimming removed 4 bases from V and 5 bases from J; junction bases left unmatched: 7. The CDR3 here is CASSIGTSGSPETQYF. In nucleotides, the CDR3 is TGCGCCAGCAGCATTGGGACTAGCGGGAGTCCCGAGACCCAGTACTTC.

This clonotype was picked up a small number of times. The J gene is TRBJ2-2, the V gene TRBV27; D possibly matches TRBD1 or TRBD2 (5 bases each). The CDR3 length is 14 residues. The V end lost 5 bases, the J end lost 4 bases, and 11 bases lay between the germline ends. Germline V lookup: CDR1 MNHEY, CDR2 SMNVEV (reference sequence). The DNA of the CDR3 is TGTGCCAGCAGTCCTCTGGGACGCACCGGGGAGCTGTTTTTT. This codes for CASSPLGRTGELFF.

The V gene is TRBV7-9, the J gene TRBJ1-5, with a possible D match to TRBD1 (5 bases). This CDR3 comprises 17 residues. The germline gives CDR1 SEHNR, CDR2 FQNEAQ (reference sequence). V gave up 3 bases and J gave up 1 base, with 16 bases separating them. Written as DNA, the CDR3 is TGTGCCAGCAGCTTGCATATGGGGGAGCCGAGCAATCAGCCCCAGCATTTT. This sequence encodes CASSLHMGEPSNQPQHF.

This clonotype was recorded a few times. The chain has TRBV7-2 and TRBJ2-2; perhaps D is TRBD1 or TRBD2 (5 bases each). The CDR3 has 13 amino acids. The V gene's germline CDR1 is SGHTA and CDR2 FQGNSA. Trimming shortened V by 5 bases and J by 6 bases, and 10 bases separated the two germline ends. The CDR3 region is CASSPGLAGELFF. The DNA for the CDR3 is TGTGCCAGCAGCCCGGGGCTGGCCGGGGAGCTGTTTTTT.

This clonotype came up many times. The chain has TRBV15 and TRBJ1-4; D not resolved. Germline V lookup: CDR1 LNHNV, CDR2 YYDKDF (reference sequence). Between the trimmed V and J ends, which lost 3 bases and 4 bases, there was a span of 3 bases. The CDR3 is 12 residues long. The CDR3 protein is CATSRLNEKLFF. The CDR3 region has the DNA TGTGCCACCAGCAGGCTTAATGAAAAACTGTTTTTT.

V and J are TRBV7-9 and TRBJ1-6, with TRBD1 as a possible D gene (5 bases). Trimming left V 7 bases short and J 8 bases short, with 15 bases between. Germline CDR1 reads SEHNR; CDR2 reads FQNEAQ (reference sequence). The CDR3 runs 14 residues. CDR3 in amino acids: CASTMQGPYSPLHF. In DNA, the CDR3 is TGTGCCAGCACCATGCAGGGTCCCTATTCACCCCTCCACTTT.

There are a few counts of this clonotype. The gene calls are TRBV5-4 and TRBJ2-5, with unresolved D. The CDR3 loop spans 12 amino acids. CDR1 is SGHNT, CDR2 YYREEE, per germline (reference sequence). Trimming took off 4 bases at V and 1 base at J, with 5 bases between the two ends. CDR3 sequence reads: CASSLSQETQYF. CDR3 DNA sequence: TGTGCCAGCAGCCTTTCCCAAGAGACCCAGTACTTC.